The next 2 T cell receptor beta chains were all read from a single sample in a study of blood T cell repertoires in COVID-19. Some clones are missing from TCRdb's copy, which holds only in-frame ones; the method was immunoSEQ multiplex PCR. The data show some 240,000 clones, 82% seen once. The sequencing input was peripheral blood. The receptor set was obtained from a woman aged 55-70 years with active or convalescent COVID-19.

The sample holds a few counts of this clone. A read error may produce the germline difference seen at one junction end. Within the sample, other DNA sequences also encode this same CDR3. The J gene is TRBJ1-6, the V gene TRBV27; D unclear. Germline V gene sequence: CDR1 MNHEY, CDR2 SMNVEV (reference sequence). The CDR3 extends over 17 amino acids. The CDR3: CASSLSTGSSYNSPLHF. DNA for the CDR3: TGTGCCAGCAGTCTATCGACGGGGAGCTCCTATAATTCACCCCTCCACTTT.

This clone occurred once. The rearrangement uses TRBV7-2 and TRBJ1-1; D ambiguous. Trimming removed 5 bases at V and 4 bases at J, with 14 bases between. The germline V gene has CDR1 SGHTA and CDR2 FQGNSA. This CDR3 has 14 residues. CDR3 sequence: CASSPRAGSTEAFF. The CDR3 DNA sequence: TGTGCCAGCAGCCCCCGGGCGGGGAGCACTGAAGCTTTCTTT.